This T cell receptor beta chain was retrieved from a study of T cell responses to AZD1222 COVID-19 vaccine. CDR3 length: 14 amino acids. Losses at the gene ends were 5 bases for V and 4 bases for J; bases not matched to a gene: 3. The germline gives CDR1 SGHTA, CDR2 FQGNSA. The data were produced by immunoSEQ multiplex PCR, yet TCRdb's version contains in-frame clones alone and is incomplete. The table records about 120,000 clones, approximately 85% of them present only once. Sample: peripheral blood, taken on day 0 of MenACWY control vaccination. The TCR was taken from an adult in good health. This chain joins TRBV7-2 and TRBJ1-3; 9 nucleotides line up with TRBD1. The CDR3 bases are TGTGCCAGCAGCATCGGGACAGGGGGAAACACCATATATTTT. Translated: CASSIGTGGNTIYF.